This TCR beta chain was captured in a study of blood T cell repertoires in COVID-19. Whole-study context: Some COVID-19 samples were acute and others convalescent; all came from the United States, Italy and Spain.

Only in-frame clones appear in the TCRdb table, and some are missing; sequencing was by immunoSEQ multiplex PCR. The sample carries about 40,000 clones, approximately 86% recorded once. Germline V gene sequence: CDR1 SGDLS, CDR2 YYNGEE. Trimming left V 0 bases short and J 4 bases short, with 18 bases between. This CDR3 is 17 amino acids long. The chain links TRBV9 to TRBJ2-3, with D possibly TRBD2 on 6 matching bases. Sample: peripheral blood. The source is a middle-aged man with active COVID-19. The CDR3 spells CASSVGGLGVGPDTQYF. CDR3 sequence (DNA): TGTGCCAGCAGCGTAGGGGGACTCGGGGTCGGTCCAGATACGCAGTATTTT.